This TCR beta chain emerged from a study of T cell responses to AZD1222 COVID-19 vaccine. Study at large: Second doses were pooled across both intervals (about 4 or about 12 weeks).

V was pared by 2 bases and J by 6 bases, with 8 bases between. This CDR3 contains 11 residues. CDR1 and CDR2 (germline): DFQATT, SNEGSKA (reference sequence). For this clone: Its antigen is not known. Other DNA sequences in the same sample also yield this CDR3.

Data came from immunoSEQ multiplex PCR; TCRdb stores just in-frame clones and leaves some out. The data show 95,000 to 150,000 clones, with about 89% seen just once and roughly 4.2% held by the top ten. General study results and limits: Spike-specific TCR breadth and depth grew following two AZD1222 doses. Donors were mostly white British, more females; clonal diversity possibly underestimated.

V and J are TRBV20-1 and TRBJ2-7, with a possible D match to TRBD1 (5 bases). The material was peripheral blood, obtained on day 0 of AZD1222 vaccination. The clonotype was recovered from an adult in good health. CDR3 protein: CSARQGPEQYF. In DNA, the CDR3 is TGCAGTGCTAGACAGGGCCCCGAGCAGTACTTC.